A single TCR beta chain is shown here with its context. Antigen unknown. Pooled in the analysis were second doses at about 4 or about 12 weeks. The data belong to a study of T cell responses to AZD1222 COVID-19 vaccine. Regarding the study as a whole: Spike-spanning, vaccine-associated CD4 TCRs were dominant at 160-218 and 743-854.

Germline CDR1 DFQATT, CDR2 SNEGSKA (reference sequence). The germline V and J ends were trimmed by 0 bases and 13 bases, with 7 bases remaining between them. The CDR3 totals 11 residues. This table comes from immunoSEQ multiplex PCR, and its TCRdb copy is limited to in-frame clones, with some not included. This sample yields about 150,000 clones, of which roughly nine tenths are seen a single time; about 1.4% belongs to the top ten. The rearrangement joins TRBV20-1 to TRBJ1-6, with D uncertain. The material was peripheral blood, obtained 28 days after the second AZD1222 dose. This receptor was identified in an adult who received the AZD1222 COVID-19 vaccine. The CDR3 is CSARDRLPLHF. DNA of the CDR3: TGCAGTGCTAGAGATAGGTTGCCCCTCCACTTT.